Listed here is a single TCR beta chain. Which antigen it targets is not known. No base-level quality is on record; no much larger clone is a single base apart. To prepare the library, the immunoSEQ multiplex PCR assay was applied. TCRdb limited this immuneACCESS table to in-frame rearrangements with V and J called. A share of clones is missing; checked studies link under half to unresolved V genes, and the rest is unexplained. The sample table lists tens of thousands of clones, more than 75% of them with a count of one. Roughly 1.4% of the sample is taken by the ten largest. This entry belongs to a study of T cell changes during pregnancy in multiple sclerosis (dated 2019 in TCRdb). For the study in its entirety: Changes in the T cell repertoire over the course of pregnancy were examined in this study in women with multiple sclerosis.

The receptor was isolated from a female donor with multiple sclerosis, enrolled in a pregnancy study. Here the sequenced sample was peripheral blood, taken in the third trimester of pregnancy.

The CDR3 protein sequence reads: CASGLDLGSRPQHF. The DNA is TGTGCTAGTGGTTTGGACCTCGGGAGTAGGCCCCAGCATTTT. This receptor chain uses TRBV12-5 and TRBJ1-5; the D gene assignment is ambiguous. Measured from the cysteine to the phenylalanine, the CDR3 is 14 residues long. Only the CDR3 DNA stays, 42 bases, in frame from base 1. CDR1 and CDR2 were assigned from the germline V gene as LGHNT and FRNRAP. V is shortened by 1 base, J by 9 bases, and the region joining them spans 13 bases. With the portions outside the CDR3 filled from the reference TRBV12-5 and TRBJ1-5 genes, the complete variable region becomes DARVTQTPRHKVTEMGQEVTMRCQPILGHNTVFWYRQTMMQGLELLAYFRNRAPLDDSGMPKDRFSAEMPDATLATLKIQPSEPRDSAVYFCASGLDLGSRPQHFGDGTRLSIL.